This TCR beta chain was documented in a study of blood T cell repertoires in COVID-19. The wider study: The United States, Italy and Spain supplied acute and convalescent COVID-19 samples. The analysed material was cDNA or gDNA that came from T cells, B-cell-depleted T cells, or PBMCs.

V shed 0 bases and J 6 bases; nucleotides not matched to a gene: 2. The length of the CDR3 is 16 residues. The germline CDR1 and CDR2 sequences are WSHSY and SAAADI. Data came from immunoSEQ multiplex PCR; TCRdb stores just in-frame clones and leaves some out. The sample has more than 15,000 clones, roughly three quarters seen once; the top ten hold around a fifth. This clone has just a few counts. The gene calls are TRBV10-2 and TRBJ2-1, with TRBD2 identical over 13 bases. The sequencing sample was made of peripheral blood. The clonotype comes from a man in his sixties with active or convalescent COVID-19. The CDR3, as DNA: TGCGCCAGCAGTGAGTCGAGGACTAGCGGGGGCAATGAGCAGTTCTTC. Encoded protein: CASSESRTSGGNEQFF.